What follows describes a single T cell receptor beta chain. Its antigen is undetermined. PRAID featured immunodeficiency plus autoinflammation. This record comes from a study of stem cell transplantation in POMP-related autoinflammatory disease. Overall study results and limits: Patients with PRAID showed a restricted number of unique TRB V-J gene pairings.

V gave up 0 bases and J gave up 0 bases, with 16 bases separating them. The CDR3 has 19 residues. Germline V gene data show CDR1 as SGHRS and CDR2 as YFSETQ. The table came from immunoSEQ multiplex PCR; TCRdb's copy has only in-frame clones and leaves some out. The sample lists about 32,000 clones, around 88% occurring once. The source of this sequence is a human donor with POMP-related autoinflammation and immune dysregulation (PRAID). The rearrangement uses TRBV5-1 and TRBJ2-6; D remains unclear. The sequencing used CD4+ T cells from PBMCs, collected before stem cell transplantation. The DNA for the CDR3 is TGCGCCAGCAGCTTGGTACCCTCGACCTTAAGCTCTGGGGCCAACGTCCTGACTTTC. This encodes CASSLVPSTLSSGANVLTF.